This T cell receptor (beta chain) was retrieved from a study of CD8 T cells in ankylosing spondylitis. From the 5' RACE reads, TCRdb called clonotypes with MiXCR, one entry per CDR3 protein. Among 200,000 or so distinct CDR3 sequences listed, over 10% were seen once. This clonotype was recorded at least ten times. Its antigen is still unknown. Germline V gene data show CDR1 as MDHEN and CDR2 as SYDVKM. This CDR3 is built from 16 residues. V dropped 7 bases and J dropped 3; count of bases not matched to a gene: 7. Overall study results and limits: Earlier studies detected some motif variants in reactive arthritis synovial fluid and blood. One TCR beta motif, made up of 7 or 8 highly homologous variants, appeared characteristic of ankylosing spondylitis blood. The study looked at matched synovial fluid samples from ankylosing spondylitis patients. Disease-linked clones were reported to be significantly enriched there.

The chain employs TRBV28 and TRBJ2-3; TRBD2 aligns across 13 bases. The sample consisted of blood, either unsorted or a sorted T cell fraction (not recorded which). The receptor was derived from a female donor with ankylosing spondylitis or in good health (not recorded which). The CDR3 loop reads CASTVGLAGETDTQYF. The CDR3 nucleotides are TGTGCCAGCACCGTTGGACTAGCGGGAGAGACAGATACGCAGTATTTT.